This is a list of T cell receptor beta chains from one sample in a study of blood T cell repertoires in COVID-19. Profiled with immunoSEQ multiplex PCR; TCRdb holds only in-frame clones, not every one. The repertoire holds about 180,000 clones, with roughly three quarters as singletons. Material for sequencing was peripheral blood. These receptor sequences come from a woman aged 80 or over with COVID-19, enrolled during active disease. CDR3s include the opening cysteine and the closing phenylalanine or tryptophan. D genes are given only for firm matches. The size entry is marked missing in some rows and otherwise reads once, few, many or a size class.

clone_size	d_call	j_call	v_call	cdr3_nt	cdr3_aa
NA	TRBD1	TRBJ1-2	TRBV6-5	TGTGCCAGCAGTTACTCTTCAGGGGGCGACTATGGCTACACCTTC	CASSYSSGGDYGYTF
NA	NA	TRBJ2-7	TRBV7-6	TGTGCCAGCAGCTTGGGTACAGGAGCCTACGAGCAGTACTTC	CASSLGTGAYEQYF
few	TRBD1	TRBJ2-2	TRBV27	TGTGCCAGCAGTTTAAGGACAGGGCAGACCGGGGAGCTGTTTTTT	CASSLRTGQTGELFF
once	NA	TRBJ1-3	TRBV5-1	TGCGCCAGCAGCTTGGCCAGTGGAAACACCATATATTTT	CASSLASGNTIYF
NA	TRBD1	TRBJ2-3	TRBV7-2	TGTGCCAGCAGCCCCCGGACAGGGGTGGGAGATACGCAGTATTTT	CASSPRTGVGDTQYF
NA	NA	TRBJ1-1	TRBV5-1	TGCGCCAGCAGCTTGGTCGGGGGGCCCACTGAAGCTTTCTTT	CASSLVGGPTEAFF
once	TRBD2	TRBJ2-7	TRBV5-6	TGTGCCAGCAGTCATCTTCGGGGGGCCTACGAGCAGTACTTC	CASSHLRGAYEQYF
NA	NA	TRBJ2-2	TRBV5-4	TGTGCCAGCAGCACCGGGACAAGAAACACCGGGGAGCTGTTTTTT	CASSTGTRNTGELFF
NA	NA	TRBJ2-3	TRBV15	TGTGCCACCAGCAGAGGAGATAGCACAGATACGCAGTATTTT	CATSRGDSTDTQYF
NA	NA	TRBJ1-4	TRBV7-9	TGTGCCAGCATCGGTCGGGGGTCAACTAATGAAAAACTGTTTTTT	CASIGRGSTNEKLFF
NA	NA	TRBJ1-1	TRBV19	TGTGCCAGTAGCCCTTGGGCGGGAACTGAAGCTTTCTTT	CASSPWAGTEAFF
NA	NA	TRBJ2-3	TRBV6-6	TGTGCCAGCAGTTACGCGAGACAGGGAGGAGATACGCAGTATTTT	CASSYARQGGDTQYF
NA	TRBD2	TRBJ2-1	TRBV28	TGTGCCATCGGGGGGTTAGGCTCCTACAATGAGCAGTTCTTC	CAIGGLGSYNEQFF
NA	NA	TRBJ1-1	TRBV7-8	TGTGCCAGCAGCTTAGAGGCACGCGGGAACACTGAAGCTTTCTTT	CASSLEARGNTEAFF
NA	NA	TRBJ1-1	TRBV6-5	TGTGCCAGCAGTTACAAGGGGTCGAACACTGAAGCTTTCTTT	CASSYKGSNTEAFF
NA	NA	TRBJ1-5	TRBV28	TGTGCCAGCAGGGGAGGGGGTTATAGCAATCAGCCCCAGCATTTT	CASRGGGYSNQPQHF
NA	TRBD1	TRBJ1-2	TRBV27	TGTGCCAGCAGTTCCGGCCGGGACAGGGGGCACAATGGCTACACCTTC	CASSSGRDRGHNGYTF
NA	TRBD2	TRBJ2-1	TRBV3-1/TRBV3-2	TGTGCCAGCAGCCGTGGACTAGCGGGGGGTTACTACAATGAGCAGTTCTTC	CASSRGLAGGYYNEQFF
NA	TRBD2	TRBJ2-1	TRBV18	TGTGCCAGCTCCTATAGCGGGAGAGGGTACAATGAGCAGTTCTTC	CASSYSGRGYNEQFF
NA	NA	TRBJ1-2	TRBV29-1	TGCAGCGTCCCTGCAGGGGATGGCTACACCTTC	CSVPAGDGYTF
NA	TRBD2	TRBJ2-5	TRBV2	TGTGCCAGCAGTGACCGGGGACTAGCGGGGGCCAGGGCCAAGTACTTC	CASSDRGLAGARAKYF
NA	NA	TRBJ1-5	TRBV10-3	TGTGCCATCAGCAGGGATAGCAATCAGCCCCAGCATTTT	CAISRDSNQPQHF
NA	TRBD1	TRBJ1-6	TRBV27	TGTGCCAGCAGTCGGACAGGGGGGGATTCACCCCTCCACTTT	CASSRTGGDSPLHF
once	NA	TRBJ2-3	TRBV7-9	TGTGCCAGCAGCTCCAGACTAGAAGCCACAGATACGCAGTATTTT	CASSSRLEATDTQYF
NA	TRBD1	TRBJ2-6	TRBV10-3	TGTGCCATCGCCGGGACAGGGGGTAGCTCTGGGGCCAACGTCCTGACTTTC	CAIAGTGGSSGANVLTF
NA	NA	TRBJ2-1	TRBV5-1	TGCGCCAGCAGCTTGGCCGAAGCAAGCTCCTACAATGAGCAGTTCTTC	CASSLAEASSYNEQFF
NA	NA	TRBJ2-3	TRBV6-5	TGTGCCAGCAGGACTCGACTAGTCCGCGGTACGCAGTATTTT	CASRTRLVRGTQYF
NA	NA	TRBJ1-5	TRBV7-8	TGTGCCAGCAGCTTACGGCCTGGCACGGAGGCTCAGCCCCAGCATTTT	CASSLRPGTEAQPQHF
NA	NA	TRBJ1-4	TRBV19	TGTGCCAGTAGTATGTTGGGGAGTGATGAAAAACTGTTTTTT	CASSMLGSDEKLFF
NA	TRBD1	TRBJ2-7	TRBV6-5	TGTGCCAGCAGTTACGACAGGGAGCTTGGGCGCGAGCAGTACTTC	CASSYDRELGREQYF
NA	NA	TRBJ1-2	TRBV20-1	TGCATTGTACAGGGAGGGCATGGCTACACCTTC	CIVQGGHGYTF
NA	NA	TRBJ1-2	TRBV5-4	TGTGCCAGCAGCCCCTCCGGGACAATCGCTAACTATGGCTACACCTTC	CASSPSGTIANYGYTF
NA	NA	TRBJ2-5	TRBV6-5	TGTGCCAGCAGTTATAGAGAGACCCAGTACTTC	CASSYRETQYF
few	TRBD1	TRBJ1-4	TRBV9	TGTGCCAGCAGCGCCGCCCTTCCCGGGACAGTCCCTGAAAAACTGTTTTTT	CASSAALPGTVPEKLFF
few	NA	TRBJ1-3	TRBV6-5	TGTGCCAGCAGGGACTGGGGCTCTGGAAACACCATATATTTT	CASRDWGSGNTIYF
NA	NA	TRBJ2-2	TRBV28	TGTGCCAGCAGCACGGACAGCAATACGAACACCGGGGAGCTGTTTTTT	CASSTDSNTNTGELFF
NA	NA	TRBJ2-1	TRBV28	TGTGCCAGCAGTTTACCGCAGGGGGGCCTTTACAATGAGCAGTTCTTC	CASSLPQGGLYNEQFF
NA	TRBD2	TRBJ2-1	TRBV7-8	TGTGCCAGCAGCAACCGACTAGCGGGAGTGTACAATGAGCAGTTCTTC	CASSNRLAGVYNEQFF
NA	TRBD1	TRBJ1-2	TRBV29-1	TGCAGCGTTGAACGGGACAGGGGGACCAACTATGGCTACACCTTC	CSVERDRGTNYGYTF
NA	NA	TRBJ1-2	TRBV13	TGTGCCAGCAGCCCTGGCAGGGCCCCTCAAGTTAACTATGGCTACACCTTC	CASSPGRAPQVNYGYTF